Sequencing of this TCR beta chain was carried out in a study of regulatory T cells in long-lasting Graves disease. Background on the study: Patients with persistent Graves' disease had over 5 years of antithyroid drugs and persistent TSH receptor antibodies.

Researchers made TCR beta libraries by using iRepertoire HTBI primers and running Arm-PCR on CDR3 regions. TCRdb redid the calling of the multiplex PCR reads with MiXCR, one entry per CDR3 protein. The sample lists around 450,000 distinct CDR3 sequences, 20% to 25% occurring once. Indicated time point: persistent/refractory GD, antithyroid drugs over 5 years with positive TRAb. The TCR library was prepared using RNA isolated from PBMCs. The authors diagnosed Graves' disease using American Thyroid Association guidelines. Xi'an, China, was home to the endocrinology department that provided patients. This clonotype was observed many times. Its antigen is currently unknown. Just one base apart from a much larger clone, this may be a read error. Study-wide points: Sharing of public clonotypes was greater in persistent patients (more than 2,500) than in new patients (about 970).

The sample in question was peripheral blood mononuclear cells (PBMCs), obtained when the disease was refractory, from a patient treated with antithyroid drugs. This receptor was taken from a female donor with Graves disease.

CDR3 bases: TGTGCCACCAGTGGTACACACAACTATGGCTACACCTTC. Protein product: CATSGTHNYGYTF. The V gene is TRBV24-1, the J gene TRBJ1-2; the D is unclear. The CDR3 runs 13 residues. Trimming cost V 5 bases and J 2 bases, with 8 bases left between them. Germline V gene data show CDR1 as KGHDR and CDR2 as SFDVKD.